What follows are 26 T cell receptor beta chains derived from one specimen sequenced in a study of cytomegalovirus exposure and HLA in healthy donors. Primers for the PCR totalled 60 Vbeta and 13 Jbeta. This table comes from immunoSEQ multiplex PCR, and its TCRdb copy is limited to in-frame clones, with some not included. The sample includes 150,000 to 200,000 clones, approximately 84% seen only once; the top ten take 2.9%. Sequenced material: PBMCs. Receptors were obtained from a female donor in good health and CMV-seronegative.

The chain combines TRBV19 with TRBJ2-7, with TRBD1 matching 9 bases. The CDR3 sequence is 16 residues long. Germline V gene sequence: CDR1 LNHDA, CDR2 SQIVND (reference sequence). J lost 3 bases, V lost 5 bases, and 11 bases had no gene match. Written as DNA, the CDR3 is TGTGCCAGTAGTTCAAATTCCGGGACAGGGATCTACGAGCAGTACTTC. Its protein product is CASSSNSGTGIYEQYF.

This chain uses TRBV7-5 with TRBJ1-2. TRBV7-5 is a pseudogene segment. CDR3 size: 13 residues. CDR3 loop: CAARRGGYYGYTF. The CDR3 coding sequence is TGTGCCGCAAGACGGGGAGGCTACTATGGCTACACCTTC.

This chain uses TRBV29-1 with TRBJ1-4; D is undetermined. Trimming left V 4 bases short and J 4 bases short, with 7 bases between. Per the germline V gene, CDR1 is SQVTM and CDR2 is ANQGSEA. The CDR3 runs to 12 residues. The CDR3 spells CSVGHSNEKLFF. CDR3 in DNA: TGCAGCGTTGGGCACAGTAATGAAAAACTGTTTTTT.

This clone was seen only a few times. The rearrangement uses TRBV11-2 and TRBJ1-6; TRBD1 is a possible D gene (5 bases). This CDR3 has 16 residues. CDR1 and CDR2 from the germline V gene are SGHAT and FQNNGV. Deletions cut 4 bases from V and 9 bases from J, with 19 bases between. This CDR3 reads CASSSEGRGRGSPLHF. The CDR3 bases are TGTGCCAGCAGCTCCGAGGGGAGGGGACGGGGTTCACCCCTCCACTTT.

This clone was picked up a small number of times. The CDR3 reads CASSFQGAEEQYF. The CDR3 nucleotides are TGTGCCAGCAGTTTTCAGGGGGCAGAAGAGCAGTACTTC. This chain uses TRBV27 with TRBJ2-7; 8 bases are a match to TRBD1. The CDR3 covers 13 residues. Losses at the gene ends were 3 bases for V and 7 bases for J; bases not matched to a gene: 5. In germline, CDR1 is MNHEY, CDR2 SMNVEV (reference sequence).

This chain connects TRBV30 to TRBJ2-1; TRBD2 agrees at 11 bases. CDR3 length: 12 residues. Trimming removed 6 bases from V and 9 bases from J; junction bases left unmatched: 4. Germline V gene data show CDR1 as GTSNPN and CDR2 as SVGIG (reference sequence). In DNA, the CDR3 is TGTGCCTGTATAGCGGGGGGGCGTGAGCAGTTCTTC. It translates to CACIAGGREQFF.

CDR3 protein: CASSLGTVSYEQYF. In nucleotides, the CDR3 is TGTGCCAGCAGCTTGGGTACAGTCTCCTACGAGCAGTACTTC. The V gene is TRBV5-6, the J gene TRBJ2-7; D not resolved. Germline CDR1 reads SGHDT; CDR2 reads YYEEEE. Between the trimmed V and J ends, which lost 0 bases and 0 bases, there was a span of 7 bases. The CDR3 has 14 amino acids.

V usage is TRBV19 and J usage is TRBJ1-1; no clear D. The V gene's germline CDR1 is LNHDA and CDR2 SQIVND (reference sequence). Trimming took 6 bases from V and 8 from J, leaving 16 bases between them. This CDR3 is built from 13 residues. CDR3 loop: CASRALRPEEAFF. The DNA of the CDR3 is TGTGCCAGTAGGGCTTTGAGGCCGGAAGAAGCTTTCTTT. Using reference TRBV19 and TRBJ1-1 for the parts outside the CDR3, the full variable domain is DGGITQSPKYLFRKEGQNVTLSCEQNLNHDAMYWYRQDPGQGLRLIYYSQIVNDFQKGDIAEGYSVSREKKESFPLTVTSAQKNPTAFYLCASRALRPEEAFFGQGTRLTVV.

V gene TRBV7-2 combines with J gene TRBJ1-2, with 8 bases matching TRBD1. CDR3 length equals 17 residues. After removal of 1 base from V and 7 bases from J, the junction contained 14 bases not matched to a gene. CDR1 and CDR2 from the germline V gene are SGHTA and FQGNSA. The CDR3 DNA reads as TGTGCCAGCAGCTTAGGGGCGTTGGCAGGGGGCGCGGGTGGCTACACCTTC. Translated, it gives CASSLGALAGGAGGYTF.

The rearrangement links TRBV6-6 to TRBJ2-7, with TRBD1 matching 10 bases. Germline V gene lookup returns CDR1 MNHNY and CDR2 SVGAGI (reference sequence). The CDR3 is 14 residues long. The V and J ends lost 6 bases and 4 bases, in that order; junction bases with no gene match: 6. The CDR3 DNA sequence: TGTGCCAGCAGGACAGGGGGCCGAAGTTACGAGCAGTACTTC. Translation gives CASRTGGRSYEQYF.

The chain carries TRBV4-2 and TRBJ2-5; D remains unclear. V lost 0 bases and J lost 5, with 7 bases in between. The CDR3 consists of 13 residues. Germline loops: CDR1 LGHNA, CDR2 YNFKEQ. The DNA of the CDR3 is TGTGCCAGCAGCCAAGATATTCGGGAGACCCAGTACTTC. Translating gives CASSQDIRETQYF.

The V gene is TRBV5-4, the J gene TRBJ2-5, with 9 nucleotides matching TRBD2. CDR3 length: 15 residues. Germline values: CDR1 SGHNT, CDR2 YYREEE (reference sequence). Germline trimming cut 5 bases from V and 4 bases from J; bases unmatched to any gene: 9. CDR3 residues: CASSLSSGVGETQYF. CDR3 in DNA: TGTGCCAGCAGTCTTTCTAGCGGGGTGGGAGAGACCCAGTACTTC.

The chain couples TRBV5-1 to TRBJ1-1; TRBD1 aligns across 7 bases. Germline trimming cut 0 bases from V and 11 bases from J; bases unmatched to any gene: 10. The CDR3 is 14 residues long. Per the germline V gene, CDR1 is SGHRS and CDR2 is YFSETQ. DNA for the CDR3: TGCGCCAGCAGCTTGGCAGTAGGGGGCGTTAAGGCTTTCTTT. As protein: CASSLAVGGVKAFF.

A few counts support this clone. The chain couples TRBV5-1 to TRBJ1-1; maybe TRBD1 (5 bases). Germline V gene sequence: CDR1 SGHRS, CDR2 YFSETQ. The CDR3 runs to 14 residues. Trimming removed 4 bases at V and 3 bases at J, with 13 bases between. The CDR3 here is CASSLPGLYTEAFF. The CDR3 coding sequence is TGCGCCAGCAGCCTTCCGGGACTGTACACTGAAGCTTTCTTT.

The chain combines TRBV4-1 with TRBJ2-3; D perhaps matches TRBD2 (5 bases). This CDR3 comprises 16 residues. Germline values: CDR1 MGHRA, CDR2 YSYEKL. With 0 bases removed from V and 4 bases from J, the gap between germline ends came to 14 bases. CDR3 loop: CASSQDFGLAADTQYF. CDR3 coding DNA: TGCGCCAGCAGCCAAGATTTTGGGCTAGCAGCAGATACGCAGTATTTT.

This sequence joins TRBV5-5 and TRBJ2-7; 12 bases align to TRBD2. The V gene end was trimmed by 4 bases and the J gene end by 5 bases; junction bases not matched to a gene: 10. The CDR3 length is 16 residues. Germline assignment: CDR1 SGHKS and CDR2 YYEKEE (reference sequence). In DNA, the CDR3 is TGTGCCAGCAGCCCCCCACTAGCGGGAGGTCGGCACGAGCAGTACTTC. Amino acid sequence: CASSPPLAGGRHEQYF.

This chain uses TRBV29-1 with TRBJ2-5; 11 bases agree with TRBD2. CDR1 and CDR2 from the germline V gene are SQVTM and ANQGSEA. The CDR3 runs to 14 residues. The junction had 5 bases not matched to a gene; V was cut back by 3 bases and J by 5 bases. CDR3 in amino acids: CSVEVAGGLETQYF. The CDR3 DNA sequence: TGCAGCGTTGAGGTAGCGGGAGGGTTGGAGACCCAGTACTTC.

This clone was observed a few times. The chain is built from TRBV7-7 and TRBJ2-3; 9 positions match TRBD2. After removal of 1 base from V and 8 bases from J, the junction contained 7 bases not matched to a gene. This CDR3 is built from 15 residues. Germline-derived CDR1 and CDR2 are SSHAT and FNYEAQ (reference sequence). This chain's CDR3 is CASSLGSSGALTQYF. CDR3 DNA sequence: TGTGCCAGCAGCTTAGGGTCTAGCGGGGCTCTTACGCAGTATTTT.

The gene calls are TRBV7-9 and TRBJ2-2, with D possibly matching TRBD1 (6 bases). Germline CDR1 is SEHNR and CDR2 is FQNEAQ (reference sequence). Trimming removed 1 base at V and 1 base at J, with 7 bases between. The CDR3 is 15 amino acids. The CDR3 DNA follows: TGTGCCAGCAGCTTAGTCAGGGGGAACACCGGGGAGCTGTTTTTT. It is translated as CASSLVRGNTGELFF. The full variable domain, rest sourced from reference TRBV7-9 and TRBJ2-2, is DTGVSQNPRHKITKRGQNVTFRCDPISEHNRLYWYRQTLGQGPEFLTYFQNEAQLEKSRLLSDRFSAERPKGSFSTLEIQRTEQGDSAMYLCASSLVRGNTGELFFGEGSRLTVL.

The chain carries TRBV7-2 and TRBJ1-5; TRBD1 might be the D (6 bases). CDR3 length: 15 amino acids. In germline, CDR1 is SGHTA, CDR2 FQGNSA. The V and J ends lost 2 bases and 2 bases respectively, with 10 bases between them. CDR3 bases: TGTGCCAGCAGCTTATGGGGGCGCGGCAATCAGCCCCAGCATTTT. Amino acids: CASSLWGRGNQPQHF.

The genes are TRBV5-4 and TRBJ2-1, with D possibly TRBD2 on 6 matching bases. The V end was cut by 7 bases, the J end by 5 bases, with 10 bases between. This CDR3 spans 12 amino acids. From germline, CDR1 is SGHNT and CDR2 YYREEE (reference sequence). The CDR3, as DNA: TGTGCCAGCGGCGGGATCAACAATGAGCAGTTCTTC. Protein: CASGGINNEQFF. Complete variable domain (other parts from reference TRBV5-4 and TRBJ2-1): ETGVTQSPTHLIKTRGQQVTLRCSSQSGHNTVSWYQQALGQGPQFIFQYYREEENGRGNFPPRFSGLQFPNYSSELNVNALELDDSALYLCASGGINNEQFFGPGTRLTVL.

This chain connects TRBV7-8 to TRBJ1-1; D might be TRBD1 (5 bases). CDR3 size: 14 residues. Deletions cut 2 bases from V and 5 bases from J, with 12 bases between. Germline V CDR1 and CDR2: SGHVS, FQNEAQ. The CDR3 nucleotides read TGTGCCAGCAGCTTACAGGGTACAAGTACTGAAGCTTTCTTT. This codes for CASSLQGTSTEAFF.

This chain uses TRBV2 with TRBJ2-2; 7 bases map to TRBD1. The CDR3 has 15 residues. CDR1 is SNHLY and CDR2 is FYNNEI in the germline V gene. V lost 6 bases to trimming and J lost 6 bases; unmatched junction nucleotides: 10. The CDR3 here is CASRDLDRMAGELFF. In DNA, the CDR3 is TGTGCCAGCAGAGACTTGGACAGGATGGCCGGGGAGCTGTTTTTT.

This chain links TRBV5-4 with TRBJ2-7; 10 positions agree with TRBD2. Germline CDR1 reads SGHNT; CDR2 reads YYREEE (reference sequence). The CDR3 has 15 residues. V was pared by 4 bases and J by 4 bases, with 8 bases of the junction left unmatched. CDR3 in DNA: TGTGCCAGCAGCCCGGCAGCGGGGGGGCGGTACGAGCAGTACTTC. This encodes CASSPAAGGRYEQYF.

CDR3 DNA sequence: TGTGCCAGCAGTATCTTGGCCCGGACTAGCGGGAGGGGTGAGCAGTTCTTC. It is translated as CASSILARTSGRGEQFF. The J gene is TRBJ2-1, the V gene TRBV25-1; 15 positions match TRBD2. Germline V lookup: CDR1 MGHDK, CDR2 SYGVNS. The CDR3 runs 17 residues. J was trimmed by 9 bases and V by 5 bases; bases with no gene match: 11.

The chain couples TRBV2 to TRBJ1-6, with 9 nucleotides matching TRBD1. J was trimmed by 7 bases and V by 7 bases; bases with no gene match: 5. The CDR3 length is 14 residues. Germline V gene sequence: CDR1 SNHLY, CDR2 FYNNEI. DNA for the CDR3: TGTGCCAGCACCGGACAGGGGACGAATTCACCCCTCCACTTT. It specifies CASTGQGTNSPLHF. Using reference TRBV2 and TRBJ1-6 for the parts outside the CDR3, the full variable domain is EPEVTQTPSHQVTQMGQEVILRCVPISNHLYFYWYRQILGQKVEFLVSFYNNEISEKSEIFDDQFSVERPDGSNFTLKIRSTKLEDSAMYFCASTGQGTNSPLHFGNGTRLTVT.